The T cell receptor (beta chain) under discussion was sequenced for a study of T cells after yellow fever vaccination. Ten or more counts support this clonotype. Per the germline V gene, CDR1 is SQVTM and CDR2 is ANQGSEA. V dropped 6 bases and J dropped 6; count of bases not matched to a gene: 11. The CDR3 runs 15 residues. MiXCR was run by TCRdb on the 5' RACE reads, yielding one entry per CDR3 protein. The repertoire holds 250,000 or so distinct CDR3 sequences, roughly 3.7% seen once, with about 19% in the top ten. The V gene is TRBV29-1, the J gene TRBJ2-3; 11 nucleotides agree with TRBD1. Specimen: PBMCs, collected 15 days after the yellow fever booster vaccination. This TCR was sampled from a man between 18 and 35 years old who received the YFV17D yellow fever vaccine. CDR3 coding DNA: TGCAGCGTGGGTGGACAGGGGGCTTCCCGGGATACGCAGTATTTT. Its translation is CSVGGQGASRDTQYF.